Listed here are 29 T cell receptor beta chains from one sample, sequenced in a study of T cell responses to AZD1222 COVID-19 vaccine. Clones were sequenced by immunoSEQ multiplex PCR, and TCRdb holds only the in-frame ones, with some missing. In the table there are some 180,000 clones, nearly 95% of which are singletons. Sequenced here: peripheral blood, sampled 28 days after the second AZD1222 dose. The receptors derive from an adult who received the AZD1222 COVID-19 vaccine.

The CDR3 is CARISTSGGKNEQFF. CDR3 nucleotide sequence: TGTGCCAGAATCTCGACTAGCGGGGGGAAAAATGAGCAGTTCTTC. This chain uses TRBV2 with TRBJ2-1; 13 bases are a match to TRBD2. V shed 9 bases and J 7 bases; nucleotides not matched to a gene: 9. The V gene's germline CDR1 is SNHLY and CDR2 FYNNEI. The CDR3 has 15 amino acids.

CDR3 in DNA: TGTGCCAGTAGTATATCGGTCGTTCGCAATCAGCCCCAGCATTTT. This sequence encodes CASSISVVRNQPQHF. V usage is TRBV19 and J usage is TRBJ1-5; no definite D call. V lost 2 bases and J 2 bases, leaving 10 bases between the germline ends. This CDR3 is built from 15 residues. Germline CDR1 is LNHDA and CDR2 is SQIVND (reference sequence).

Concerning this clone itself: This same CDR3 is encoded by further DNA sequences in the sample. The chain employs TRBV18 and TRBJ1-5; D gene unclear. V shed 2 bases and J shed 0 bases, with 5 bases lying between them. The CDR3 runs 14 residues. In germline, CDR1 is KGHSH, CDR2 LQKENI. The CDR3: CASSPEDSNQPQHF. CDR3 sequence (DNA): TGTGCCAGCTCACCAGAGGATAGCAATCAGCCCCAGCATTTT.

On this clone: Sequence at one end of the junction differs from germline and may be a read error. The J gene is TRBJ1-2, the V gene TRBV11-2; D is unresolved. The germline V gene has CDR1 SGHAT and CDR2 FQNNGV. The CDR3 spans 9 residues. This chain's CDR3 is CASSLEFAF. CDR3 sequence (DNA): TGTGCCAGCAGCTTAGAATTCGCCTTC. Variable domain in full (rest from reference TRBV11-2 and TRBJ1-2): EAGVAQSPRYKIIEKRQSVAFWCNPISGHATLYWYQQILGQGPKLLIQFQNNGVVDDSQLPKDRFSAERLKGVDSTLKIQPAKLEDSAVYLCASSLEFAFGSGTRLTVV.

This chain links TRBV7-8 with TRBJ2-3; 13 bases are a match to TRBD2. Germline V CDR1 and CDR2: SGHVS, FQNEAQ. CDR3 length: 17 residues. V dropped 5 bases and J dropped 4; count of bases not matched to a gene: 9. DNA for the CDR3: TGTGCCAGCAGCATAAAAGTACTAGCGGGGGGGGCAGATACGCAGTATTTT. Translating gives CASSIKVLAGGADTQYF.

The chain combines TRBV9 with TRBJ2-1, with 7 bases identical to TRBD1. The ends lost 3 bases at V and 4 bases at J; junction bases unmatched: 7. Germline-derived CDR1 and CDR2 are SGDLS and YYNGEE. The CDR3 extends over 15 amino acids. CDR3 sequence: CASSEGTAPYNEQFF. For the CDR3, the DNA is TGTGCCAGCAGCGAGGGGACAGCTCCTTACAATGAGCAGTTCTTC. Looking up the rest from reference TRBV9 and TRBJ2-1 gives the full variable domain: DSGVTQTPKHLITATGQRVTLRCSPRSGDLSVYWYQQSLDQGLQFLIQYYNGEERAKGNILERFSAQQFPDLHSELNLSSLELGDSALYFCASSEGTAPYNEQFFGPGTRLTVL.

This rearrangement joins TRBV28 to TRBJ1-2, with D hard to call. Per the germline V gene, CDR1 is MDHEN and CDR2 is SYDVKM. This CDR3 is built from 14 residues. V was shortened by 6 bases and J by 4 bases, with 15 bases between the two germline ends. In DNA form, the CDR3 reads TGTGCCAGCAGCGACCTCAACCCTTCCTATGGCTACACCTTC. This gives the protein CASSDLNPSYGYTF.

The chain combines TRBV19 with TRBJ1-5; D is unclear. Germline CDR1 reads LNHDA; CDR2 reads SQIVND (reference sequence). The CDR3 totals 15 residues. Trimming took 1 base from V and 0 from J, leaving 7 bases between them. The CDR3 nucleotides are TGTGCCAGTAGTATAGCTGAGAATAGCAATCAGCCCCAGCATTTT. Protein: CASSIAENSNQPQHF.

This chain links TRBV6-5 with TRBJ2-7; TRBD1 matches 7 bases. The trim removed 10 bases at V and 2 bases at J, leaving 8 bases unmatched. This CDR3 contains 13 residues. CDR1 is MNHEY and CDR2 is SVGAGI in the germline V gene. CDR3 amino acids: CATQFQGAYEQYF. CDR3 sequence (DNA): TGTGCCACTCAATTCCAGGGGGCCTACGAGCAGTACTTC.

Here the CDR3 DNA reads TGTGCCAGCAGTCCCTCGACAGGCTTTGTCTATGGCTACACCTTC. The encoded protein is CASSPSTGFVYGYTF. The chain recombines TRBV27 with TRBJ1-2; the D gene is possibly TRBD1 (6 bases). There are 15 residues in the CDR3. Trimming cost V 5 bases and J 4 bases, with 17 bases left between them. Germline V CDR1 and CDR2: MNHEY, SMNVEV (reference sequence).

The CDR3 sequence: CASRGEDPRPFF. The CDR3 DNA reads TGTGCCAGCAGAGGCGAAGACCCCCGCCCGTTTTTT. V usage is TRBV28 and J usage is TRBJ1-4; no reliable D call. Germline V CDR1 and CDR2: MDHEN, SYDVKM. This CDR3 has 12 residues. V shed 6 bases and J shed 16 bases, with 18 bases lying between them.

This chain connects TRBV5-4 to TRBJ1-2; D gene uncertain. In germline, CDR1 is SGHNT, CDR2 YYREEE (reference sequence). The CDR3 loop spans 13 amino acids. V lost 1 base and J 8 bases, leaving 12 bases between the germline ends. DNA of the CDR3: TGTGCCAGCAGCTTGAAACGGGCCGTGGGCTACACCTTC. It encodes CASSLKRAVGYTF.

V is TRBV5-5 and J is TRBJ2-2; 7 bases align to TRBD1. There are 15 residues in the CDR3. Germline V CDR1 and CDR2: SGHKS, YYEKEE (reference sequence). V dropped 4 bases and J dropped 4; count of bases not matched to a gene: 7. CDR3 sequence: CASSPRDSFTGELFF. CDR3 coding DNA: TGTGCCAGCAGCCCCAGGGACAGTTTCACCGGGGAGCTGTTTTTT.

The chain uses TRBV30 and TRBJ2-2; 8 bases fit TRBD2. The J segment lost 1 base and the V segment lost 3 bases, leaving 1 base of the junction unmatched. Germline values: CDR1 GTSNPN, CDR2 SVGIG (reference sequence). The CDR3 has 14 amino acids. CDR3 loop: CAWRSGGNTGELFF. CDR3 DNA: TGTGCCTGGAGAAGCGGGGGGAACACCGGGGAGCTGTTTTTT.

J is TRBJ1-2 and V is TRBV14; no clear D. Trimming left V 4 bases short and J 13 bases short, with 19 bases between. The germline gives CDR1 SGHDN, CDR2 FVKESK. The CDR3 has 13 residues. CDR3 amino acids: CASSRSPQSVGTF. CDR3 coding DNA: TGTGCCAGCAGCCGAAGCCCCCAGTCAGTCGGCACCTTC.

The chain employs TRBV21-1 and TRBJ1-3. TRBV21-1 is a pseudogene segment. The CDR3 runs to 16 residues. The CDR3 here is CASSISGPRSGNTIYF. The CDR3 DNA sequence: TGTGCCAGCAGCATCTCGGGACCGCGCTCTGGAAACACCATATATTTT.

The chain has TRBV5-6 and TRBJ1-2; D is perhaps TRBD1 (6 bases). Germline-derived CDR1 and CDR2 are SGHDT and YYEEEE. CDR3 length equals 14 residues. Trimming shortened V by 0 bases and J by 4 bases, and 10 bases separated the two germline ends. CDR3 region: CASSLVAGVYGYTF. DNA of the CDR3: TGTGCCAGCAGCTTGGTAGCAGGGGTCTATGGCTACACCTTC.

The chain uses TRBV28 and TRBJ1-1, with TRBD1 as a possible D gene (6 bases). Trimming pared 7 bases from V and 11 bases from J, leaving 14 bases between. The CDR3 totals 11 residues. The germline V gene has CDR1 MDHEN and CDR2 SYDVKM. CDR3 in amino acids: CASIGTSVAFF. The CDR3, as DNA: TGTGCCAGCATCGGGACATCAGTGGCTTTCTTT.

The V and J genes are TRBV6-7 and TRBJ1-1; D not certain. TRBV6-7 is classed as an ORF, of uncertain function. This CDR3 comprises 11 residues. V was pared by 5 bases and J by 6 bases, with 7 bases between. CDR3 in amino acids: CASSKEPEAFF. As DNA, the CDR3 is TGTGCCAGCAGTAAAGAGCCTGAAGCTTTCTTT.

This chain joins TRBV7-9 and TRBJ1-6; 7 bases are shared with TRBD1. Germline V gene data show CDR1 as SEHNR and CDR2 as FQNEAQ (reference sequence). The CDR3 totals 12 residues. V was pared by 6 bases and J by 10 bases, with 3 bases of the junction left unmatched. CDR3 loop: CASRRDSSPLHF. CDR3 in DNA: TGTGCCAGCAGACGGGACAGCTCACCCCTCCACTTT.

V is TRBV7-9 and J is TRBJ1-4, with D perhaps TRBD1 (6 bases). Germline V gene lookup returns CDR1 SEHNR and CDR2 FQNEAQ (reference sequence). V lost 5 bases and J 8 bases, leaving 15 bases between the germline ends. This CDR3 region has 14 residues. The CDR3 spells CASSRQAGYEKLFF. DNA of the CDR3: TGTGCCAGCAGCCGACAGGCGGGCTACGAAAAACTGTTTTTT. The full variable domain, in which reference TRBV7-9 and TRBJ1-4 provide the parts outside the CDR3, is DTGVSQNPRHKITKRGQNVTFRCDPISEHNRLYWYRQTLGQGPEFLTYFQNEAQLEKSRLLSDRFSAERPKGSFSTLEIQRTEQGDSAMYLCASSRQAGYEKLFFGSGTQLSVL.

In its sample, this clone was seen once. This chain links TRBV2 with TRBJ2-5; TRBD2 matches at 7 bases. The CDR3 consists of 12 residues. Germline V gene lookup returns CDR1 SNHLY and CDR2 FYNNEI. J lost 4 bases, V lost 6 bases, and 2 bases had no gene match. CDR3 sequence reads: CASRAGAETQYF. The CDR3 nucleotides read TGTGCCAGCAGGGCGGGAGCAGAGACCCAGTACTTC.

CDR3 coding DNA: TGTGCCAGCTCACTGGCGGACAATCAGCCCCAGCATTTT. Translation: CASSLADNQPQHF. The rearrangement joins TRBV18 to TRBJ1-5; D gene ambiguous. Trimming stripped 4 bases from V and 3 bases from J, with 7 bases between. Germline lookup yields CDR1 KGHSH and CDR2 LQKENI. The CDR3 runs 13 residues.

The rearrangement uses TRBV30 and TRBJ1-2; D remains unclear. This CDR3 contains 16 residues. Trimming took off 5 bases at V and 1 base at J, with 20 bases between the two ends. From germline, CDR1 is GTSNPN and CDR2 SVGIG (reference sequence). This chain's CDR3 is CAWVQDLYGYNYGYTF. CDR3 coding DNA: TGTGCCTGGGTCCAGGACCTCTATGGGTATAACTATGGCTACACCTTC.

The chain joins TRBV3-1 (or the pseudogene TRBV3-2) to TRBJ2-1; 7 bases fit TRBD2. J was trimmed by 0 bases and V by 5 bases; bases with no gene match: 7. CDR1 is LGHDT and CDR2 is YNNKEL in the germline V gene (reference sequence). The CDR3 is 16 residues long. The CDR3 DNA is TGTGCCAGCAGCAGCTGGGGGGGAGTCTCCTACAATGAGCAGTTCTTC. Translating gives CASSSWGGVSYNEQFF.

J is TRBJ2-3 and V is TRBV5-8; D perhaps matches TRBD1 (6 bases). Deletions cut 0 bases from V and 0 bases from J, with 8 bases between. The CDR3 is made up of 15 amino acids. The V gene's germline CDR1 is SGHTS and CDR2 YDEGEE. CDR3 sequence (DNA): TGTGCCAGCAGCTTGGGACAGGCGAGCACAGATACGCAGTATTTT. As protein: CASSLGQASTDTQYF. The full variable domain, rest sourced from reference TRBV5-8 and TRBJ2-3, is EAGVTQSPTHLIKTRGQQATLRCSPISGHTSVYWYQQALGLGLQFLLWYDEGEERNRGNFPPRFSGRQFPNYSSELNVNALELEDSALYLCASSLGQASTDTQYFGPGTRLTVL.

The chain carries TRBV19 and TRBJ1-5; 8 bases map to TRBD1. V was pared by 3 bases and J by 7 bases, with 5 bases of the junction left unmatched. The CDR3 totals 14 residues. Germline CDR1 is LNHDA and CDR2 is SQIVND (reference sequence). The CDR3 sequence: CASSMPGGAQPQHF. The CDR3 nucleotides read TGTGCCAGTAGTATGCCAGGGGGCGCACAGCCCCAGCATTTT.

The chain has TRBV28 and TRBJ2-7; D is ambiguous. CDR3 length: 12 residues. Trimming removed 2 bases at V and 5 bases at J, with 7 bases between. CDR1 is MDHEN and CDR2 is SYDVKM in the germline V gene. The CDR3 reads CASSLIDHEQYF. CDR3 nucleotides: TGTGCCAGCAGTTTAATTGACCACGAGCAGTACTTC.

The V gene is TRBV18, the J gene TRBJ1-1, with 8 positions matching TRBD1. The CDR3 runs 15 residues. Germline assignment: CDR1 KGHSH and CDR2 LQKENI. The ends lost 2 bases at V and 2 bases at J; junction bases unmatched: 4. The CDR3 nucleotides read TGTGCCAGCTCACCATTAACAGGGGGAAACACTGAAGCTTTCTTT. Translating it yields CASSPLTGGNTEAFF.